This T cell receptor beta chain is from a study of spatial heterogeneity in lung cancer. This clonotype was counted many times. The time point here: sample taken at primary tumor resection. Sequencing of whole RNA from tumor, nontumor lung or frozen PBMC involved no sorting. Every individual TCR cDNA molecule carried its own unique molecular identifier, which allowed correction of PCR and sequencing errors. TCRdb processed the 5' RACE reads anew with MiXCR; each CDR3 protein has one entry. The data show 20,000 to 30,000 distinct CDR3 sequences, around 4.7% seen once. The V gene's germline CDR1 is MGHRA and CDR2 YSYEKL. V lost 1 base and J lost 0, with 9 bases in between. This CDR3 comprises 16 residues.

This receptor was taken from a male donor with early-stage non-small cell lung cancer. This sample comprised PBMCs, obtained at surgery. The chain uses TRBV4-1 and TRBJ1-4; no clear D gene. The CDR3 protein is CASSQGQRTTNEKLFF. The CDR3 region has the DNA TGCGCCAGCAGCCAAGGTCAGCGCACAACTAATGAAAAACTGTTTTTT.